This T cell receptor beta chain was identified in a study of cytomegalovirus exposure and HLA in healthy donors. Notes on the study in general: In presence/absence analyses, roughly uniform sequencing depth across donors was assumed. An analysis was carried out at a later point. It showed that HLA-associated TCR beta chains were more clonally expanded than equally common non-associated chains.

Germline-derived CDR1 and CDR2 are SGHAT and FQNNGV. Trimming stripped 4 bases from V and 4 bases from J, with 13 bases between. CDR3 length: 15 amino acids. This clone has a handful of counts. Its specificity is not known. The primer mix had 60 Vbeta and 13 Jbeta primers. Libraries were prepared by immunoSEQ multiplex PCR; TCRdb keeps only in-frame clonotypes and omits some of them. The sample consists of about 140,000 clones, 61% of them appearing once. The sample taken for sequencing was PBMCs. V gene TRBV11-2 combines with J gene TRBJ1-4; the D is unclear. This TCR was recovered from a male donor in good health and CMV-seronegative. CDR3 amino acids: CASSSDGILNEKLFF. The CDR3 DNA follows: TGTGCCAGCAGCTCGGACGGGATACTTAATGAAAAACTGTTTTTT.